The sequence of this TCR beta chain was determined in a study of blood T cell repertoires in COVID-19. Assay used: immunoSEQ multiplex PCR; TCRdb lists only in-frame clones, some missing. The data hold 100,000 to 110,000 clones, with around four fifths observed a single time. This CDR3 has 15 residues. V was pared by 4 bases and J by 6 bases, with 18 bases between. The germline CDR1 and CDR2 sequences are DFQATT and SNEGSKA (reference sequence). This sequence joins TRBV20-1 and TRBJ1-4, with D perhaps TRBD1 (6 bases). This TCR was recovered from a man aged 50 or older with active or convalescent COVID-19. The sample taken for sequencing was peripheral blood. CDR3 loop: CSATDPGQGDEKLFF. The CDR3 coding sequence is TGCAGTGCTACTGACCCGGGACAAGGGGATGAAAAACTGTTTTTT.